The clone carrying this T cell receptor (beta chain) was found a few times. The antigen is not known. This record comes from a study of shared clonotypes between healthy human individuals. Several immunoSEQ plates received, in even portions, the genomic DNA of each subset. Original analysis: Sequence data from immunoSEQ were junction-only and lacked quality scores; consequently, filtering differed. Clones were sequenced by immunoSEQ multiplex PCR, and TCRdb holds only the in-frame ones, with some missing. D and trimming were read from the DNA, whereas the V and J calls and clone size are those reported in that table. Among 530,000 or so clones listed, around 79% were seen once. Unsorted samples drew genomic DNA from tens of millions of PBMCs. Points from the study as a whole: Clonotype sharing among donors was thought likely to change with sequencing depth.

This receptor was identified in a woman between 40 and 55 years old in good health. Some clones in this sample may be carry-over from other donors' samples. What was sequenced was PBMCs.

This CDR3 is CASTLAGGRFNEQFF. The CDR3 DNA reads TGTGCCAGCACCCTAGCGGGAGGCCGCTTCAATGAGCAGTTCTTC. The chain employs TRBV28 and TRBJ2-1, with 11 nucleotides matching TRBD2. The junction had 8 bases not matched to a gene; V was cut back by 7 bases and J by 6 bases. The germline V gene encodes CDR1 MDHEN and CDR2 SYDVKM. The CDR3 has 15 residues.